Sequencing of this T cell receptor (beta chain) was carried out in a study of OX40 agonist ivuxolimab in advanced cancers. J lost 4 bases, V lost 6 bases, and 7 bases had no gene match. The CDR3 is made up of 13 amino acids. CDR1 is GTSNPN, CDR2 SVGIG, per germline (reference sequence). This clone ranks as medium-sized (0.01 to 0.1%). The method was immunoSEQ multiplex PCR; TCRdb's version includes in-frame clones alone and lacks a portion of them. This sample carries over 45,000 clones, 70% to 85% of them seen once, and the ten largest clones take 0.95% to 1.3%. The sequencing here drew on CD4+ or CD8+ T cells sorted from blood, taken in a trial of the OX40 agonist ivuxolimab. This receptor was taken from an adult with an advanced solid tumor such as melanoma, head and neck, liver or kidney cancer. The rearrangement uses TRBV30 and TRBJ1-2; 8 bases agree with TRBD1. CDR3 region: CACLRDRPYGYTF. CDR3 DNA sequence: TGTGCCTGCCTTAGGGACAGGCCCTATGGCTACACCTTC.